The 26 T cell receptor beta chains below were found in one sample sequenced in a study of cytomegalovirus exposure and HLA in healthy donors. PCR employed 60 Vbeta and 13 Jbeta primers. Sequenced by immunoSEQ multiplex PCR; TCRdb stores in-frame clones only, minus some. The table records approximately 140,000 clones, 70% to 80% of them present only once. Sequencing was carried out using PBMCs. The receptors derive from a woman aged 60-70 years in good health and CMV-seropositive.

The chain is built from TRBV14 and TRBJ2-7; 8 positions match TRBD1. V trimming: 1 base; J trimming: 0 bases; junction bases outside the gene matches: 2. This CDR3 has 15 residues. The V gene's germline CDR1 is SGHDN and CDR2 FVKESK. The CDR3 DNA is TGTGCCAGCAGCCAAGGGGACAGGTTCTCCTACGAGCAGTACTTC. This gives the protein CASSQGDRFSYEQYF. The full variable domain, its missing parts supplied by reference TRBV14 and TRBJ2-7, is EAGVTQFPSHSVIEKGQTVTLRCDPISGHDNLYWYRRVMGKEIKFLLHFVKESKQDESGMPNNRFLAERTGGTYSTLKVQPAELEDSGVYFCASSQGDRFSYEQYFGPGTRLTVT.

The chain is built from TRBV5-1 and TRBJ1-6; 7 nucleotides agree with TRBD1. Germline V lookup: CDR1 SGHRS, CDR2 YFSETQ. CDR3 length equals 14 residues. With 2 bases clipped from V and 6 bases from J, the junction kept 2 bases outside the gene matches. CDR3 nucleotides: TGCGCCAGCAGCTTAAGACAGGGTAATTCACCCCTCCACTTT. It yields the protein CASSLRQGNSPLHF.

This clone came up a few times. This chain uses TRBV10-1 with TRBJ2-5, with D unresolved. Germline V CDR1 and CDR2: WNHNN, SYGVQD (reference sequence). The V end lost 5 bases, the J end lost 1 base, and 11 bases lay between the germline ends. The CDR3 extends over 14 amino acids. The CDR3 DNA follows: TGCGCCAGCAGTTCGCAGAACCTCCAAGAGACCCAGTACTTC. Translation: CASSSQNLQETQYF.

J is TRBJ2-7 and V is TRBV28; no definite D call. Germline V lookup: CDR1 MDHEN, CDR2 SYDVKM. CDR3 length equals 13 residues. Trimming took 6 bases from V and 2 from J, leaving 11 bases between them. CDR3 region: CASRVGDAYEQYF. In nucleotides, the CDR3 is TGTGCCAGCAGGGTAGGAGATGCCTACGAGCAGTACTTC.

The chain combines TRBV7-9 with TRBJ1-2, with TRBD1 identical over 7 bases. Germline CDR1 is SEHNR and CDR2 is FQNEAQ (reference sequence). J lost 4 bases, V lost 4 bases, and 12 bases had no gene match. There are 16 residues in the CDR3. CDR3: CASSSSGGTAIYGYTF. The CDR3 nucleotides are TGTGCCAGCAGCTCCTCTGGCGGGACAGCAATCTATGGCTACACCTTC.

The rearrangement uses TRBV6-5 and TRBJ2-1, with 7 bases identical to TRBD2. V was clipped by 6 bases and J by 6 bases; unmatched bases: 5. This CDR3 has 13 residues. CDR1 is MNHEY, CDR2 SVGAGI, per germline. The CDR3 bases are TGTGCCAGCAGCCCTAGGGAGGGCAATGAGCAGTTCTTC. This codes for CASSPREGNEQFF.

This clone has only a few counts. The chain has TRBV10-3 and TRBJ2-1; TRBD1 aligns across 10 bases. CDR3 length: 16 amino acids. After removal of 6 bases from V and 2 bases from J, the junction contained 7 bases not matched to a gene. Germline CDR1 and CDR2: ENHRY and SYGVKD. The CDR3 DNA follows: TGTGCCATCAGCCCGACAGGGGGCCCTGCCTACAATGAGCAGTTCTTC. This codes for CAISPTGGPAYNEQFF.

This chain links TRBV19 with TRBJ2-2; D uncertain. This CDR3 contains 14 residues. Germline CDR1 is LNHDA and CDR2 is SQIVND (reference sequence). Trimming stripped 7 bases from V and 2 bases from J, with 11 bases between. CDR3 sequence reads: CASTERRNTGELFF. The CDR3 DNA is TGTGCCAGTACCGAAAGGAGAAACACCGGGGAGCTGTTTTTT.

This chain joins TRBV9 and TRBJ2-7, with D perhaps matching TRBD1 (6 bases). Per the germline V gene, CDR1 is SGDLS and CDR2 is YYNGEE. V was pared by 0 bases and J by 3 bases, with 10 bases between. This CDR3 comprises 14 residues. CDR3 bases: TGTGCCAGCAGCGTAGTGGCAGGGGACTACGAGCAGTACTTC. It codes for CASSVVAGDYEQYF.

The sample holds a few counts of this clone. V usage is TRBV4-1 and J usage is TRBJ1-1; D may be TRBD1 (6 bases). The CDR3 covers 16 residues. V gave up 3 bases and J gave up 7 bases, with 21 bases separating them. From germline, CDR1 is MGHRA and CDR2 YSYEKL. The CDR3 reads CASSQGLTGGGYEAFF. In nucleotides, the CDR3 is TGCGCCAGCAGCCAGGGGTTGACGGGGGGCGGGTATGAAGCTTTCTTT.

The V gene is TRBV27, the J gene TRBJ1-3; 9 nucleotides match TRBD1. The germline CDR1 and CDR2 sequences are MNHEY and SMNVEV (reference sequence). The CDR3 loop spans 16 amino acids. J lost 2 bases, V lost 6 bases, and 8 bases had no gene match. The CDR3 DNA reads TGTGCCAGCAGCCCTAATCGGGACAGGGCTGGAAACACCATATATTTT. Translated, it gives CASSPNRDRAGNTIYF.

The chain combines TRBV5-1 with TRBJ2-7, with 9 bases aligning to TRBD1. V shed 3 bases and J 4 bases; nucleotides not matched to a gene: 5. The CDR3 runs 14 residues. Germline CDR1 is SGHRS and CDR2 is YFSETQ. For the CDR3, the DNA is TGCGCCAGCAGCTGGACAGGGGCAGGGTACGAGCAGTACTTC. It translates to CASSWTGAGYEQYF.

The sample holds a few counts of this clone. The CDR3 sequence is CSVENSPYEQYF. The CDR3 DNA reads TGCAGCGTTGAAAACAGCCCCTACGAGCAGTACTTC. The chain has TRBV29-1 and TRBJ2-7, with D uncertain. The CDR3 runs 12 residues. The germline V gene encodes CDR1 SQVTM and CDR2 ANQGSEA. The V gene lost 2 bases and the J gene lost 2 bases, with 7 bases spanning the gap.

The chain couples TRBV5-6 to TRBJ1-1, with D hard to call. The germline CDR1 and CDR2 sequences are SGHDT and YYEEEE. This CDR3 spans 15 amino acids. V gave up 1 base and J gave up 0 bases, with 10 bases separating them. CDR3 amino acids: CASSLPPVLNTEAFF. CDR3 bases: TGTGCCAGCAGCTTGCCGCCAGTATTGAACACTGAAGCTTTCTTT.

This sequence joins TRBV7-7 and TRBJ2-2; TRBD1 agrees at 8 bases. V was pared by 6 bases and J by 4 bases, with 10 bases of the junction left unmatched. The germline CDR1 and CDR2 sequences are SSHAT and FNYEAQ (reference sequence). The CDR3 runs 16 residues. CDR3 amino acids: CASSPSPGGVTGELFF. DNA of the CDR3: TGTGCCAGCAGTCCAAGCCCAGGGGGCGTCACCGGGGAGCTGTTTTTT.

In its sample, this clone was seen a few times. The chain carries TRBV5-8 and TRBJ1-1, with D possibly matching TRBD1 (6 bases). Deletions cut 0 bases from V and 1 base from J, with 10 bases between. Germline CDR1 and CDR2: SGHTS and YDEGEE. This CDR3 spans 15 amino acids. CDR3 residues: CASSLVGTTNTEAFF. The CDR3 DNA follows: TGTGCCAGCAGCTTGGTAGGGACAACGAACACTGAAGCTTTCTTT. The whole variable domain, filled in from reference TRBV5-8 and TRBJ1-1, reads EAGVTQSPTHLIKTRGQQATLRCSPISGHTSVYWYQQALGLGLQFLLWYDEGEERNRGNFPPRFSGRQFPNYSSELNVNALELEDSALYLCASSLVGTTNTEAFFGQGTRLTVV.

V usage is TRBV4-1 and J usage is TRBJ1-5; TRBD1 matches at 9 bases. Germline CDR1 and CDR2: MGHRA and YSYEKL. The CDR3 is 15 amino acids. V gave up 1 base and J gave up 8 bases; unmatched junction bases: 6. The CDR3 sequence is CASSQARQGDEPQHF. The CDR3 DNA follows: TGCGCCAGCAGCCAAGCTCGACAGGGGGATGAGCCCCAGCATTTT.

The chain is built from TRBV7-3 and TRBJ1-2; D unclear. The V end lost 0 bases, the J end lost 2 bases, and 10 bases lay between the germline ends. Per the germline V gene, CDR1 is SGHTA and CDR2 is FQGTGA. The CDR3 spans 15 residues. The CDR3 region is CASSLTGPSNYGYTF. CDR3 DNA sequence: TGTGCCAGCAGCTTAACGGGCCCTAGCAACTATGGCTACACCTTC.

In its sample, this clone was seen many times. The rearrangement uses TRBV13 and TRBJ1-5; 7 bases align to TRBD1. CDR3 size: 15 residues. After removal of 2 bases from V and 1 base from J, the junction contained 2 bases not matched to a gene. The germline V gene has CDR1 PRHDT and CDR2 FYEKMQ (reference sequence). The CDR3 sequence: CASSLQGQSNQPQHF. The CDR3 region has the DNA TGTGCCAGCAGCTTACAGGGACAGAGCAATCAGCCCCAGCATTTT.

The CDR3 region has the DNA TGTGCCAGTAACGGGGTTGCTGAAGCTTTCTTT. Its protein is CASNGVAEAFF. The chain has TRBV19 and TRBJ1-1, with D uncertain. The CDR3 consists of 11 residues. The germline CDR1 and CDR2 sequences are LNHDA and SQIVND (reference sequence). V gave up 7 bases and J gave up 6 bases, with 9 bases separating them.

The rearrangement links TRBV5-1 to TRBJ2-7, with 7 positions matching TRBD1. J was trimmed by 7 bases and V by 4 bases; bases with no gene match: 14. CDR3 length: 15 amino acids. The germline CDR1 and CDR2 sequences are SGHRS and YFSETQ. The CDR3 is CASSLGTASLGEQYF. The CDR3 DNA is TGCGCCAGCAGCCTAGGGACAGCCTCTCTGGGGGAGCAGTACTTC.

V is TRBV5-1 and J is TRBJ2-7; 7 nucleotides align to TRBD1. V lost 4 bases, J lost 12 bases, and 7 bases stayed unmatched. The CDR3 loop spans 11 amino acids. The germline CDR1 and CDR2 sequences are SGHRS and YFSETQ. The CDR3 is CASSRDRDVYF. CDR3 nucleotide sequence: TGCGCCAGCAGCCGTGACAGGGATGTGTACTTC.

This clone was observed a few times. V usage is TRBV7-6 and J usage is TRBJ2-7; no reliable D call. The V gene lost 1 base and the J gene lost 4 bases, with 11 bases spanning the gap. Germline CDR1 reads SGHVS; CDR2 reads FNYEAQ. The CDR3 runs 14 residues. As DNA, the CDR3 is TGTGCCAGCAGCTTAGATCCAGGAACTTACGAGCAGTACTTC. Protein: CASSLDPGTYEQYF.

There are a few counts of this clone. The J gene is TRBJ2-7, the V gene TRBV2, with a weak D call TRBD2 (7 bases). The CDR3 extends over 15 amino acids. The V end lost 3 bases, the J end lost 1 base, and 13 bases lay between the germline ends. Germline V lookup: CDR1 SNHLY, CDR2 FYNNEI. CDR3: CASSEGAGASYEQYF. The CDR3 region has the DNA TGTGCCAGCAGTGAGGGTGCGGGGGCATCCTACGAGCAGTACTTC.

The V call is TRBV5-1, the J call TRBJ1-1; D is ambiguous. The CDR3 contains 14 residues. V gave up 4 bases and J gave up 3 bases, with 13 bases separating them. CDR1 is SGHRS and CDR2 is YFSETQ in the germline V gene. CDR3 nucleotide sequence: TGCGCCAGCAGCCACTCCCGCGGGGACACTGAAGCTTTCTTT. This translates into CASSHSRGDTEAFF.

The chain joins TRBV18 to TRBJ1-2; 8 bases map to TRBD1. Per germline, CDR1 KGHSH and CDR2 LQKENI. This CDR3 has 13 amino acids. Germline trimming cut 2 bases from V and 8 bases from J; bases unmatched to any gene: 4. The CDR3 nucleotides are TGTGCCAGCTCACCAGGACAGGGCGGCGGCTACACCTTC. Translated: CASSPGQGGGYTF.